This T cell receptor (beta chain) was sequenced for a study of blood T cell repertoires in COVID-19. A Seattle source enrolled patients during active infection and followed them longitudinally. Clones were read by immunoSEQ multiplex PCR, and TCRdb kept only the in-frame ones, dropping some. The repertoire has about 180,000 clones, approximately 81% of them found once; the top ten carry 15% to 20%. Trimming removed 6 bases at V and 7 bases at J, with 13 bases between. Germline V gene data show CDR1 as LNHDA and CDR2 as SQIVND (reference sequence). This CDR3 is built from 13 residues. Sample: peripheral blood. This chain joins TRBV19 and TRBJ1-5; D might be TRBD1 (5 bases). This clonotype originated in a person in their 70s with COVID-19, enrolled during active disease. The DNA for the CDR3 is TGTGCCAGTAGCCCCCTGCGGGGCCAGCCCCAGCATTTT. Encoded protein: CASSPLRGQPQHF.